This T cell receptor (beta chain) was recovered during a study of T cells in Graves' hyperthyroidism and ophthalmopathy. V was pared by 4 bases and J by 6 bases, with 11 bases of the junction left unmatched. CDR3 size: 16 residues. The V gene's germline CDR1 is SNHLY and CDR2 FYNNEI. TCR beta CDR3 sequences were amplified from RNA transcripts. When the TCR CDR3 underwent first-round RT-PCR, the HTBI primer set was used. TCRdb reprocessed the multiplex PCR reads with MiXCR, giving one entry per CDR3 protein. The sample has 700,000 to 850,000 distinct CDR3 sequences, under 45% seen once. The source material was blood. The source is a woman in her thirties or forties with Graves' hyperthyroidism. The chain couples TRBV2 to TRBJ2-7; 11 bases align to TRBD2. The CDR3 DNA follows: TGTGCCAGCAGTGGAGAGACTAGCGGGAACCTCGCCGAGCAGTACTTC. Amino acid sequence: CASSGETSGNLAEQYF.